One and the same sample provided the 21 T cell receptor beta chains below, sequenced in a study of shared clonotypes between healthy human individuals. Some clones are missing from TCRdb's copy, which holds only in-frame ones; the method was immunoSEQ multiplex PCR. The sample gives over 100,000 clones, 55% to 70% of which show up once; roughly 24% is in the top ten. Sample: memory CD8+ T cells sorted from blood. Stated subset: CD45RO+ cells pooled with CCR7-negative TemRA cells. The receptors derive from a woman aged 25 to 39 in good health.

J is TRBJ2-3 and V is TRBV4-1, with D possibly being TRBD1 (7 bases). This CDR3 is 20 amino acids long. Germline-derived CDR1 and CDR2 are MGHRA and YSYEKL. Trimming took off 4 bases at V and 3 bases at J, with 29 bases between the two ends. The CDR3 loop is CASSPRGQGQTGLATDTQYF. Written as DNA, the CDR3 is TGCGCCAGCAGCCCGAGGGGGCAGGGCCAAACGGGACTGGCGACAGATACGCAGTATTTT.

This clone was counted between two and nine times. This chain uses TRBV25-1 with TRBJ2-1; 8 positions agree with TRBD1. Per the germline V gene, CDR1 is MGHDK and CDR2 is SYGVNS. The CDR3 extends over 14 amino acids. Trimming removed 3 bases from V and 13 bases from J; junction bases left unmatched: 11. In DNA, the CDR3 is TGTGCCAGCAGTGACCCGGACAGGGCGCTCCCTCAGTTCTTC. It specifies CASSDPDRALPQFF.

The chain carries TRBV19 and TRBJ1-1; 7 bases fit TRBD1. The CDR3 has 19 residues. The germline gives CDR1 LNHDA, CDR2 SQIVND (reference sequence). Losses at the gene ends were 7 bases for V and 1 base for J; bases not matched to a gene: 21. The CDR3 here is CASKVDWSLAGTANTEAFF. The CDR3 coding sequence is TGTGCCAGTAAGGTGGACTGGTCCCTAGCCGGGACAGCGAACACTGAAGCTTTCTTT. The whole variable domain, filled in from reference TRBV19 and TRBJ1-1, reads DGGITQSPKYLFRKEGQNVTLSCEQNLNHDAMYWYRQDPGQGLRLIYYSQIVNDFQKGDIAEGYSVSREKKESFPLTVTSAQKNPTAFYLCASKVDWSLAGTANTEAFFGQGTRLTVV.

The chain employs TRBV4-1 and TRBJ2-1, with 8 positions matching TRBD2. This CDR3 spans 17 amino acids. CDR1 MGHRA and CDR2 YSYEKL come from the germline V gene. Trimming removed 5 bases from V and 5 bases from J; junction bases left unmatched: 14. CDR3 DNA: TGCGCCAGCAGCATTAGGCCGGGACTAGAGCCCGACAATGAGCAGTTCTTC. It encodes CASSIRPGLEPDNEQFF.

This clone was recorded at least ten times. J is TRBJ1-5 and V is TRBV7-8; tentative D call: TRBD1 (5 bases). Germline-derived CDR1 and CDR2 are SGHVS and FQNEAQ. V gave up 1 base and J gave up 0 bases, with 13 bases separating them. The CDR3 runs 17 residues. CDR3 sequence reads: CASSLESQGHSNQPQHF. For the CDR3, the DNA is TGTGCCAGCAGCTTAGAGAGCCAGGGCCATAGCAATCAGCCCCAGCATTTT.

The V call is TRBV6-1, the J call TRBJ2-7, with TRBD1 identical over 7 bases. Trimming took 6 bases from V and 0 from J; bases not matched to a gene: 5. The germline V gene has CDR1 MNHNS and CDR2 SASEGT. The CDR3 consists of 14 residues. The CDR3 loop is CASRKGDSSYEQYF. In DNA form, the CDR3 reads TGTGCCAGCAGAAAAGGGGACAGCTCCTACGAGCAGTACTTC.

The chain recombines TRBV10-3 with TRBJ2-5, with TRBD2 matching 9 bases. The CDR3 runs to 14 residues. V shed 5 bases, J shed 5 bases, and the junction held 6 bases outside the gene matches. Germline V CDR1 and CDR2: ENHRY, SYGVKD. The CDR3 is CAISIAGEGETQYF. The CDR3 bases are TGTGCCATCAGTATAGCGGGAGAAGGGGAGACCCAGTACTTC.

The J gene is TRBJ2-7, the V gene TRBV7-6; tentatively, D is TRBD1 (6 bases). Trimming pared 2 bases from V and 2 bases from J, leaving 10 bases between. The CDR3 loop spans 14 amino acids. The germline CDR1 and CDR2 sequences are SGHVS and FNYEAQ. The CDR3 bases are TGTGCCAGCAGCTTAACAGGGCCTCCCTACGAGCAGTACTTC. This translates into CASSLTGPPYEQYF. The full variable domain, completed using reference TRBV7-6 and TRBJ2-7, is GAGVSQSPRYKVTKRGQDVALRCDPISGHVSLYWYRQALGQGPEFLTYFNYEAQQDKSGLPNDRFSAERPEGSISTLTIQRTEQRDSAMYRCASSLTGPPYEQYFGPGTRLTVT.

The chain couples TRBV28 to TRBJ2-3; TRBD2 might be the D (7 bases). The germline CDR1 and CDR2 sequences are MDHEN and SYDVKM. The CDR3 contains 15 residues. The ends were cut back, 3 bases at V and 6 bases at J, with 16 bases in the middle. The CDR3 here is CASSFYREGVDTQYF. CDR3 DNA: TGTGCCAGCAGTTTCTACAGGGAGGGTGTGGATACGCAGTATTTT.

This clone has only a few counts. V usage is TRBV29-1 and J usage is TRBJ1-5, with TRBD1 as a possible D gene (5 bases). The germline V and J ends were trimmed by 3 bases and 7 bases, with 13 bases remaining between them. Per germline, CDR1 SQVTM and CDR2 ANQGSEA. This CDR3 comprises 13 residues. The CDR3 DNA is TGCAGCGTTGATTTGGGGGGTCGGCAGCCCCAGCATTTT. As protein: CSVDLGGRQPQHF.

This clone came up many times. Other DNA variants within this sample encode the same CDR3. The rearrangement uses TRBV28 and TRBJ2-3; the D gene is possibly TRBD2 (6 bases). Per the germline V gene, CDR1 is MDHEN and CDR2 is SYDVKM. The CDR3 totals 14 residues. V lost 5 bases to trimming and J lost 0 bases, with 9 bases between them. The DNA of the CDR3 is TGTGCCAGCAGTCCAAGCGGGAGCACAGATACGCAGTATTTT. It translates to CASSPSGSTDTQYF.

The chain employs TRBV27 and TRBJ2-6, with 7 bases identical to TRBD2. Germline values: CDR1 MNHEY, CDR2 SMNVEV (reference sequence). The CDR3 totals 15 residues. V shed 3 bases and J 2 bases; nucleotides not matched to a gene: 1. The CDR3 sequence is CASSLAGAGANVLTF. The CDR3 DNA follows: TGTGCCAGCAGTTTGGCGGGGGCTGGGGCCAACGTCCTGACTTTC. The whole variable domain, filled in from reference TRBV27 and TRBJ2-6, reads EAQVTQNPRYLITVTGKKLTVTCSQNMNHEYMSWYRQDPGLGLRQIYYSMNVEVTDKGDVPEGYKVSRKEKRNFPLILESPSPNQTSLYFCASSLAGAGANVLTFGAGSRLTVL.

This clone has just a few counts. The chain recombines TRBV7-8 with TRBJ2-5; D uncertain. Germline lookup yields CDR1 SGHVS and CDR2 FQNEAQ. The CDR3 has 14 amino acids. Trimming removed 6 bases from V and 0 bases from J, with 11 bases in between. The CDR3 reads CASSRPGNQETQYF. For the CDR3, the DNA is TGTGCCAGCAGTCGGCCGGGCAACCAAGAGACCCAGTACTTC.

This clone was recorded only once. The chain uses TRBV30 and TRBJ2-2, with 8 bases lining up with TRBD2. This CDR3 comprises 13 residues. With V trimmed by 4 bases and J by 7 bases, 5 bases remained unmatched. Germline lookup yields CDR1 GTSNPN and CDR2 SVGIG (reference sequence). CDR3 DNA: TGTGCCTGGACGGCGGGGGGTCTCGGGGAGCTGTTTTTT. As protein: CAWTAGGLGELFF.

The sample holds a few counts of this clone. The chain joins TRBV7-2 to TRBJ1-1, with D possibly matching TRBD1 (5 bases). The V end lost 2 bases, the J end lost 7 bases, and 14 bases lay between the germline ends. The CDR3 extends over 14 amino acids. Germline V gives CDR1 SGHTA, CDR2 FQGNSA. The CDR3 sequence: CASSLLRGWGEAFF. In DNA form, the CDR3 reads TGTGCCAGCAGCTTACTTCGGGGGTGGGGTGAAGCTTTCTTT.

The chain employs TRBV6-1 and TRBJ2-5; no clear D gene. V shed 8 bases and J shed 1 base, with 17 bases lying between them. Looked up from germline, CDR1 is MNHNS and CDR2 is SASEGT. The CDR3 contains 15 residues. The CDR3 sequence: CASAKWDYGQETQYF. Here the CDR3 DNA reads TGTGCCAGCGCTAAGTGGGATTACGGCCAAGAGACCCAGTACTTC.

This chain joins TRBV18 and TRBJ2-2; D is ambiguous. CDR3 length: 18 amino acids. V shed 10 bases and J shed 2 bases, with 26 bases lying between them. Germline lookup yields CDR1 KGHSH and CDR2 LQKENI. CDR3 coding DNA: TGTGCCAACGGACGACACTTTCCGCTGGGCGGAAACACCGGGGAGCTGTTTTTT. Translation: CANGRHFPLGGNTGELFF. The whole variable domain, remainder taken from reference TRBV18 and TRBJ2-2, is NAGVMQNPRHLVRRRGQEARLRCSPMKGHSHVYWYRQLPEEGLKFMVYLQKENIIDESGMPKERFSAEFPKEGPSILRIQQVVRGDSAAYFCANGRHFPLGGNTGELFFGEGSRLTVL.

The chain couples TRBV13 to TRBJ1-1; D unresolved. Per the germline V gene, CDR1 is PRHDT and CDR2 is FYEKMQ (reference sequence). The V end lost 5 bases, the J end lost 6 bases, and 22 bases lay between the germline ends. This CDR3 has 16 amino acids. The CDR3 sequence: CASSQAPGRLGAEAFF. For the CDR3, the DNA is TGTGCCAGCAGCCAGGCCCCTGGCAGGTTAGGCGCTGAAGCTTTCTTT.

The CDR3 DNA reads as TGTGCCAGCAGCTCGGGACAGGGGGTCCCGCCAAAGCTCACCTACGAGCAGTACTTC. Its protein product is CASSSGQGVPPKLTYEQYF. V usage is TRBV11-2 and J usage is TRBJ2-7, with 11 nucleotides matching TRBD1. This CDR3 has 19 residues. The V segment lost 4 bases and the J segment 2 bases; nucleotides outside the gene matches: 16. Germline V CDR1 and CDR2: SGHAT, FQNNGV.

The chain couples TRBV4-2 to TRBJ2-2; D unresolved. V gave up 1 base and J gave up 1 base, with 7 bases separating them. The CDR3 runs to 15 residues. Germline V gene data show CDR1 as LGHNA and CDR2 as YNFKEQ. The CDR3 spells CASSQGGENTGELFF. The CDR3 nucleotides read TGTGCCAGCAGCCAAGGAGGCGAGAACACCGGGGAGCTGTTTTTT.

V usage is TRBV14 and J usage is TRBJ2-2; 7 bases line up with TRBD1. The CDR3 loop spans 15 amino acids. In germline, CDR1 is SGHDN, CDR2 FVKESK. V gave up 4 bases and J gave up 9 bases; unmatched junction bases: 11. This CDR3 reads CASSPAQGVVRELFF. As DNA, the CDR3 is TGTGCCAGCAGCCCCGCGCAGGGGGTTGTGCGGGAGCTGTTTTTT.